These 6 T cell receptor beta chains came from one sample sequenced in a study of T cell responses to AZD1222 COVID-19 vaccine. Profiled with immunoSEQ multiplex PCR; TCRdb holds only in-frame clones, not every one. The sample consists of around 200,000 clones, approximately 90% of them appearing once. The source was peripheral blood, collected on day 0 of AZD1222 vaccination. The receptors here all came from an adult in good health.

The chain links TRBV5-3 to TRBJ1-4; the match to TRBD1 covers 11 bases. TRBV5-3 belongs to the ORF category, with a function that is uncertain. This CDR3 comprises 17 residues. V trimming: 1 base; J trimming: 0 bases; junction bases outside the gene matches: 2. The CDR3 here is CARSLWDRGTTNEKLFF. CDR3 DNA sequence: TGTGCCAGAAGCTTGTGGGACAGGGGGACAACTAATGAAAAACTGTTTTTT.

This chain joins TRBV5-4 and TRBJ2-7; possible D gene TRBD1, 5 bases. V was pared by 2 bases and J by 0 bases, with 12 bases between. The CDR3 covers 15 residues. Germline CDR1 SGHNT, CDR2 YYREEE (reference sequence). CDR3 amino acids: CASSFSTGYSYEQYF. Here the CDR3 DNA reads TGTGCCAGCAGCTTCTCCACAGGTTACTCCTACGAGCAGTACTTC.

The chain recombines TRBV6-2 or TRBV6-3 with TRBJ1-5, with a possible D match to TRBD1 (6 bases). The CDR3 runs to 16 residues. The V gene lost 5 bases and the J gene lost 0 bases, with 14 bases spanning the gap. Looked up from germline, CDR1 is MNHEY and CDR2 is SVGEGT. The CDR3 loop is CASSPGQLHSNQPQHF. The CDR3 DNA reads TGTGCCAGCAGTCCCGGACAGCTTCATAGCAATCAGCCCCAGCATTTT.

This chain joins TRBV28 and TRBJ2-7; D ambiguous. Germline V gene sequence: CDR1 MDHEN, CDR2 SYDVKM. This CDR3 is built from 12 residues. V lost 6 bases and J 5 bases, leaving 11 bases between the germline ends. DNA of the CDR3: TGTGCCAGCAGCTCTTTGGGTGACGAGCAGTACTTC. As protein: CASSSLGDEQYF.

The chain uses TRBV14 and TRBJ2-3; D not certain. From germline, CDR1 is SGHDN and CDR2 FVKESK. Trimming took off 5 bases at V and 2 bases at J, with 29 bases between the two ends. The CDR3 runs 20 residues. The CDR3 bases are TGTGCCAGCAGCACCCGCCTGCAAGGACCACTATACCATTACACAGATACGCAGTATTTT. Translation gives CASSTRLQGPLYHYTDTQYF.

This chain uses TRBV12-3 or TRBV12-4 with TRBJ1-2, with 9 bases aligning to TRBD1. The CDR3 is made up of 13 amino acids. Trimming cost V 6 bases and J 8 bases; bases outside gene matches: 7. The CDR3 nucleotides read TGTGCCAGCAGGACTACAGGGGGCGACGGCTACACCTTC. Translated: CASRTTGGDGYTF.